Each of the 19 T cell receptor beta chains below was sequenced from the same sample in a study of Ad26.COV2.S vaccination and SARS-CoV-2 variants. Treatment: some 20 received Ad26.COV2.S at low or high dose, single or two shots; 5 received placebo; per-sample allocation not given. Day 63 after the first injection of vaccine or placebo was the sampling time. Profiling relied on immunoSEQ multiplex PCR, and the TCRdb table lists in-frame clones only, not all of them. The data contain 440,000 or so clones, less than 95% of them singletons. Sample: peripheral blood, taken in a trial of Ad26.COV2.S vaccine versus placebo. These receptors were obtained from a person between 18 and 65 years old who received the Ad26.COV2.S COVID-19 vaccine or a placebo.

The chain carries TRBV18 and TRBJ2-1, with 14 bases lining up with TRBD2. Per the germline V gene, CDR1 is KGHSH and CDR2 is LQKENI. J was trimmed by 6 bases and V by 3 bases; bases with no gene match: 7. The CDR3 is made up of 17 amino acids. The CDR3 protein is CASSPRKGLAGVNEQFF. CDR3 sequence (DNA): TGTGCCAGCTCACCCCGAAAGGGACTAGCGGGAGTCAATGAGCAGTTCTTC.

The J gene is TRBJ2-3, the V gene TRBV25-1; D not resolved. Per the germline V gene, CDR1 is MGHDK and CDR2 is SYGVNS. Trimming took 3 bases from V and 4 from J, leaving 8 bases between them. The CDR3 totals 13 residues. The CDR3 sequence is CASSERWPDTQYF. Here the CDR3 DNA reads TGTGCCAGCAGTGAGAGGTGGCCAGATACGCAGTATTTT. The full variable domain, with the rest looked up from reference TRBV25-1 and TRBJ2-3, is EADIYQTPRYLVIGTGKKITLECSQTMGHDKMYWYQQDPGMELHLIHYSYGVNSTEKGDLSSESTVSRIRTEHFPLTLESARPSHTSQYLCASSERWPDTQYFGPGTRLTVL.

This clone has only a few counts. V gene TRBV7-9 combines with J gene TRBJ1-5; 8 bases are a match to TRBD1. Germline trimming cut 5 bases from V and 3 bases from J; bases unmatched to any gene: 9. The CDR3 is 16 amino acids. Looked up from germline, CDR1 is SEHNR and CDR2 is FQNEAQ (reference sequence). The CDR3 bases are TGTGCCAGCAGCCATCTGGGACAGGACCACAATCAGCCCCAGCATTTT. Amino acids: CASSHLGQDHNQPQHF.

J is TRBJ1-1 and V is TRBV29-1; weak D call: TRBD1 (5 bases). This CDR3 has 12 residues. Deletions cut 3 bases from V and 4 bases from J, with 9 bases between. CDR1 SQVTM and CDR2 ANQGSEA come from the germline V gene. The CDR3 loop is CSVDQGTTEAFF. As DNA, the CDR3 is TGCAGCGTTGATCAGGGTACCACTGAAGCTTTCTTT.

Only one count was recorded for this clone. The V and J genes are TRBV13 and TRBJ1-2, with D hard to call. Trimming left V 0 bases short and J 4 bases short, with 21 bases between. This CDR3 is built from 18 residues. Germline CDR1 and CDR2: PRHDT and FYEKMQ (reference sequence). CDR3 sequence (DNA): TGTGCCAGCAGCTTAGGTCGCCGGAGCTTAGGTGGGCCCTATGGCTACACCTTC. Translation gives CASSLGRRSLGGPYGYTF.

The V gene is TRBV5-6, the J gene TRBJ2-7; 9 bases align to TRBD1. Germline V gene data show CDR1 as SGHDT and CDR2 as YYEEEE. The CDR3 totals 14 residues. The trim removed 0 bases at V and 7 bases at J, leaving 5 bases unmatched. The CDR3 DNA reads TGTGCCAGCAGCTTGGTGGGACAGGGTTCGGAGCAGTACTTC. It specifies CASSLVGQGSEQYF.

This clone was seen just once. This chain joins TRBV3-1 (or the pseudogene TRBV3-2) and TRBJ2-1; possible D gene TRBD2, 6 bases. CDR3 length: 17 amino acids. CDR1 and CDR2 from the germline V gene are LGHDT and YNNKEL (reference sequence). Trimming took 3 bases from V and 5 from J, leaving 20 bases between them. The DNA for the CDR3 is TGTGCCAGCAGCCATCAGGCTGGGGAGGCGCGGAACAATGAGCAGTTCTTC. Amino acids: CASSHQAGEARNNEQFF.

The chain has TRBV6-5 and TRBJ2-1, with D tentatively TRBD2 (5 bases). Germline assignment: CDR1 MNHEY and CDR2 SVGAGI. The CDR3 covers 15 residues. V dropped 6 bases and J dropped 0 bases, with 12 bases sitting between them. The CDR3 is CASSPEAGSYNEQFF. DNA for the CDR3: TGTGCCAGCAGCCCAGAGGCGGGCTCCTACAATGAGCAGTTCTTC.

This chain links TRBV9 with TRBJ2-5; D assignment may be TRBD1 or TRBD2 (7 bases each). The CDR3 length is 16 residues. Germline CDR1 is SGDLS and CDR2 is YYNGEE. Trimming removed 4 bases from V and 5 bases from J, with 21 bases in between. The DNA of the CDR3 is TGTGCCAGCAGCTCACTTGCGACAGGGAGGGGGGAGACCCAGTACTTC. It translates to CASSSLATGRGETQYF. Variable domain in full (rest from reference TRBV9 and TRBJ2-5): DSGVTQTPKHLITATGQRVTLRCSPRSGDLSVYWYQQSLDQGLQFLIQYYNGEERAKGNILERFSAQQFPDLHSELNLSSLELGDSALYFCASSSLATGRGETQYFGPGTRLLVL.

The chain couples TRBV24-1 to TRBJ2-2; TRBD1 aligns across 10 bases. V lost 4 bases and J lost 4; bases outside the gene matches: 8. Per germline, CDR1 KGHDR and CDR2 SFDVKD. CDR3 length: 17 amino acids. CDR3 region: CATSEMTGGWGTGELFF. CDR3 DNA sequence: TGTGCCACCAGTGAAATGACAGGGGGCTGGGGCACCGGGGAGCTGTTTTTT.

The sample holds a few counts of this clone. The J gene is TRBJ1-3, the V gene TRBV7-8, with D hard to call. The CDR3 loop spans 13 amino acids. In germline, CDR1 is SGHVS, CDR2 FQNEAQ. V was shortened by 2 bases and J by 3 bases, with 5 bases between the two germline ends. CDR3 in DNA: TGTGCCAGCAGCTTATGGGTTGGAAACACCATATATTTT. Encoded protein: CASSLWVGNTIYF.

The chain recombines TRBV7-3 with TRBJ2-5; D is perhaps TRBD1 or TRBD2 (5 bases each). Trimming shortened V by 5 bases and J by 4 bases, and 14 bases separated the two germline ends. Germline lookup yields CDR1 SGHTA and CDR2 FQGTGA. The CDR3 loop spans 14 amino acids. This CDR3 reads CASSPEGNLETQYF. The DNA for the CDR3 is TGTGCCAGCAGCCCAGAGGGGAATCTAGAGACCCAGTACTTC.

DNA of the CDR3: TGTGCCAGCAGCTACCGGGACAGGGGGATCGATGAGCAGTTCTTC. It encodes CASSYRDRGIDEQFF. V gene TRBV7-9 combines with J gene TRBJ2-1; 11 nucleotides match TRBD1. Germline V gives CDR1 SEHNR, CDR2 FQNEAQ (reference sequence). J gave up 8 bases and V 4 bases, and 7 bases lay outside the gene matches. CDR3 length: 15 amino acids.

J is TRBJ1-6 and V is TRBV7-8; D not resolved. Germline CDR1 and CDR2: SGHVS and FQNEAQ. CDR3 length equals 17 residues. With 1 base removed from V and 4 bases from J, the gap between germline ends came to 14 bases. CDR3 in DNA: TGTGCCAGCAGCTTAGGGCCACGAGACGGTTATAATTCACCCCTCCACTTT. Translated: CASSLGPRDGYNSPLHF.

The rearrangement uses TRBV11-2 and TRBJ2-7; the D gene could be TRBD1 or TRBD2 (5 bases each). Per germline, CDR1 SGHAT and CDR2 FQNNGV. V lost 5 bases and J lost 1, with 15 bases in between. This CDR3 comprises 15 residues. CDR3 protein: CASSPLRDPSYEQYF. Here the CDR3 DNA reads TGTGCCAGCAGCCCTCTCCGGGACCCTTCCTACGAGCAGTACTTC. The whole variable domain, remainder taken from reference TRBV11-2 and TRBJ2-7, is EAGVAQSPRYKIIEKRQSVAFWCNPISGHATLYWYQQILGQGPKLLIQFQNNGVVDDSQLPKDRFSAERLKGVDSTLKIQPAKLEDSAVYLCASSPLRDPSYEQYFGPGTRLTVT.

CDR3 DNA sequence: TGTGCCAGCAGCTCCATAGCGGGAGCTAACACCGGGGAGCTGTTTTTT. This sequence encodes CASSSIAGANTGELFF. The rearrangement uses TRBV5-4 and TRBJ2-2, with 9 nucleotides matching TRBD2. Germline values: CDR1 SGHNT, CDR2 YYREEE (reference sequence). Trimming took 3 bases from V and 2 from J; bases not matched to a gene: 5. This CDR3 contains 16 residues.

The chain employs TRBV20-1 and TRBJ2-1; D unclear. The ends were cut back, 6 bases at V and 5 bases at J, with 8 bases in the middle. The CDR3 runs 11 residues. Germline V gene data show CDR1 as DFQATT and CDR2 as SNEGSKA (reference sequence). The CDR3 region is CSAPLDNEQFF. CDR3 coding DNA: TGCAGTGCCCCACTCGACAATGAGCAGTTCTTC.

The chain employs TRBV5-4 and TRBJ2-1; no reliable D call. Germline CDR1 and CDR2: SGHNT and YYREEE (reference sequence). This CDR3 contains 14 residues. The germline V and J ends were trimmed by 2 bases and 8 bases, with 14 bases remaining between them. The CDR3 DNA reads TGTGCCAGCAGCTTTATGGTTAGTCCCCATGAGCAGTTCTTC. This gives the protein CASSFMVSPHEQFF.

The chain is built from TRBV15 and TRBJ1-1; D not resolved. CDR3 size: 14 residues. V was pared by 3 bases and J by 0 bases, with 8 bases between. Looked up from germline, CDR1 is LNHNV and CDR2 is YYDKDF (reference sequence). The chain's CDR3 is CATSRGTMNTEAFF. As DNA, the CDR3 is TGTGCCACCAGCAGGGGAACCATGAACACTGAAGCTTTCTTT.